This T cell receptor beta chain was profiled in a study of shared clonotypes between healthy human individuals. The wider study: Donors were a couple of women and a few men aged 18 to 49.

Execution of the assay was at deep level. Original analysis: In the immunoSEQ data, sequences were junction-only and lacked quality scores, so filtering differed. The table came from immunoSEQ multiplex PCR; TCRdb's copy has only in-frame clones and leaves some out. Clonal size and the V and J genes are those of that table, whereas D and trimming came from the DNA. The data show some 530,000 clones, over 70% seen once. Donors were healthy HIV-negative adults without recent acute infections or vaccinations. The J segment lost 1 base and the V segment lost 4 bases, leaving 8 bases of the junction unmatched. Germline V gene data show CDR1 as SQVTM and CDR2 as ANQGSEA. The CDR3 is made up of 15 amino acids.

The clonotype was recovered from a woman between 35 and 50 years old in good health. Some clones in this sample may be carry-over from other donors' samples. This sequence joins TRBV29-1 and TRBJ2-3; 7 bases match TRBD2. Input material: PBMCs. CDR3: CSVAGGTWGTDTQYF. CDR3 in DNA: TGCAGCGTTGCGGGAGGCACGTGGGGCACAGATACGCAGTATTTT.